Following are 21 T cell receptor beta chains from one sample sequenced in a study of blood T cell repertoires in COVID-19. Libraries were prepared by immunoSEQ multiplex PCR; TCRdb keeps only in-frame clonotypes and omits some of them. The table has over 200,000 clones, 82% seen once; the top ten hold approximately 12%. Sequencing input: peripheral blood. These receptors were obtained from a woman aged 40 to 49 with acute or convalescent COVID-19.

The CDR3 reads CSVDGTSGSSYNEQFF. The CDR3 DNA reads as TGCAGCGTTGATGGGACTAGCGGGAGTTCCTACAATGAGCAGTTCTTC. The chain combines TRBV29-1 with TRBJ2-1; the match to TRBD2 covers 14 bases. V dropped 3 bases and J dropped 1; count of bases not matched to a gene: 2. From germline, CDR1 is SQVTM and CDR2 ANQGSEA. The CDR3 sequence is 16 residues long.

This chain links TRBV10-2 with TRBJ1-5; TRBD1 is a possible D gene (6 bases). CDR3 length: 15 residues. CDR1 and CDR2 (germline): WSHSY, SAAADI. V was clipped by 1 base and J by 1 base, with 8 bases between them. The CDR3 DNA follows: TGCGCCAGCAGTGAGTTCCAGGGGAGCAATCAGCCCCAGCATTTT. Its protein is CASSEFQGSNQPQHF.

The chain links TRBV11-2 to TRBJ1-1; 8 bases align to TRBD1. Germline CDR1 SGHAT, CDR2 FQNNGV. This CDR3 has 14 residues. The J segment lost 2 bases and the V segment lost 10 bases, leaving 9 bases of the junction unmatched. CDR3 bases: TGTGCCACCAGGGGGACAGGCGACAACACTGAAGCTTTCTTT. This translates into CATRGTGDNTEAFF.

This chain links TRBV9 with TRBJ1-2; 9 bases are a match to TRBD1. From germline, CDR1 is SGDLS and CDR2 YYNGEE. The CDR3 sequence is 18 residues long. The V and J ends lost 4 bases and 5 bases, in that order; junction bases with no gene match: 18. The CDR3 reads CASSTPSFGGTGRYGYTF. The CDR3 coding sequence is TGTGCCAGCAGCACACCATCCTTTGGGGGGACAGGGAGGTATGGCTACACCTTC.

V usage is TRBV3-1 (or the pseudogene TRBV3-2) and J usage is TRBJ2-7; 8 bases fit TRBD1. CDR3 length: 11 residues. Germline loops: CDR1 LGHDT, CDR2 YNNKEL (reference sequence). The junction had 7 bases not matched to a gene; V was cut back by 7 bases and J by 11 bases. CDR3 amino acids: CASTETGVKYF. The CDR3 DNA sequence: TGTGCCAGCACGGAGACAGGGGTCAAGTACTTC.

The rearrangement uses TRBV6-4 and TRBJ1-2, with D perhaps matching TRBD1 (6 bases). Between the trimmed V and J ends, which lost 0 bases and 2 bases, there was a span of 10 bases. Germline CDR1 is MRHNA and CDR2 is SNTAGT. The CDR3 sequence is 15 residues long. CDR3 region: CASSDSAGQNYGYTF. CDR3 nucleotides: TGTGCCAGCAGTGACTCCGCCGGACAGAACTATGGCTACACCTTC.

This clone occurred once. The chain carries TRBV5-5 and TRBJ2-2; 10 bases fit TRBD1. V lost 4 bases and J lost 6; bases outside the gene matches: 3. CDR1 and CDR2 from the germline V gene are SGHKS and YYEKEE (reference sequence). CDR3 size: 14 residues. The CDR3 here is CASSVDRGSGELFF. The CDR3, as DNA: TGTGCCAGCAGCGTGGACAGGGGGTCCGGGGAGCTGTTTTTT.

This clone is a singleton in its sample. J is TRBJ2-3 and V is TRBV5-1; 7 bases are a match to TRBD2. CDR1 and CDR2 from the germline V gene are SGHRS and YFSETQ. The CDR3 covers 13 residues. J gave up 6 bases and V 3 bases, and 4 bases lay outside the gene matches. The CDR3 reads CASSYSGEDTQYF. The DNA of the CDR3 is TGCGCCAGCAGCTACAGCGGGGAGGATACGCAGTATTTT.

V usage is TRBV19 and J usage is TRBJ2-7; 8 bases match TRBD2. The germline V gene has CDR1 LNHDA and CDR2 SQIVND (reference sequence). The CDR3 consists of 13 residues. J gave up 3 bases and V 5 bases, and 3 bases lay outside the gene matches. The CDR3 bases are TGTGCCAGTAGTCGTAGCGGGGTCTACGAGCAGTACTTC. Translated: CASSRSGVYEQYF.

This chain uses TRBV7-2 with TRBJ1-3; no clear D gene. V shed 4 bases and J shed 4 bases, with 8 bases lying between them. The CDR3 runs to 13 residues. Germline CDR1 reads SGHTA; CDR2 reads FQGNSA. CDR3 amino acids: CASSSAGGNTIYF. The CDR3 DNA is TGTGCCAGCAGCTCGGCGGGCGGAAACACCATATATTTT. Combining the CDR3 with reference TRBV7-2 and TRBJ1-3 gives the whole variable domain GAGVSQSPSNKVTEKGKDVELRCDPISGHTALYWYRQSLGQGLEFLIYFQGNSAPDKSGLPSDRFSAERTGGSVSTLTIQRTQQEDSAVYLCASSSAGGNTIYFGEGSWLTVV.

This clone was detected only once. This chain's CDR3 is CASSLTGEVKETQYF. The CDR3 coding sequence is TGTGCCAGCAGCTTAACAGGGGAAGTAAAAGAGACCCAGTACTTC. J is TRBJ2-5 and V is TRBV7-8, with 7 bases that match TRBD1. CDR1 SGHVS and CDR2 FQNEAQ come from the germline V gene. J gave up 3 bases and V 2 bases, and 6 bases lay outside the gene matches. There are 15 residues in the CDR3.

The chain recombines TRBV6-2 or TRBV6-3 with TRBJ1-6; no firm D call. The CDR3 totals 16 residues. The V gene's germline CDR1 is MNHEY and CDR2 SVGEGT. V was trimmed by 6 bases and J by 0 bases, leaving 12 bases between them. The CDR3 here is CASSPQRSSYNSPLHF. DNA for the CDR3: TGTGCCAGCAGCCCCCAACGGAGCTCCTATAATTCACCCCTCCACTTT.

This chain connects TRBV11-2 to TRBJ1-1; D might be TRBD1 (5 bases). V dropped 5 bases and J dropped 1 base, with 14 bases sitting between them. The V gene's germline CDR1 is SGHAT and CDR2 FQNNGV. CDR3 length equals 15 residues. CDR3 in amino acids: CASSPGWGGNTEAFF. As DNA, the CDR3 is TGTGCCAGCAGCCCAGGGTGGGGGGGGAACACTGAAGCTTTCTTT.

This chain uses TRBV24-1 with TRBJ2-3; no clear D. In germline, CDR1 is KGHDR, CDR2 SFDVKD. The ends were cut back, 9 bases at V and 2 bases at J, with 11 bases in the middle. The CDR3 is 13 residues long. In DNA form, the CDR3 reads TGTGCCACCGATACAGCCTACACAGATACGCAGTATTTT. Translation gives CATDTAYTDTQYF.

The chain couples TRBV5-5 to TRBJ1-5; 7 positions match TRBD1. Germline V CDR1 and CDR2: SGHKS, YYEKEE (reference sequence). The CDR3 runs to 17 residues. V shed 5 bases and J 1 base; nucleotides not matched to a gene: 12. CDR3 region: CASRPGPSQGSNQPQHF. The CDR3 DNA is TGTGCCAGCAGACCTGGGCCGTCACAGGGGAGCAATCAGCCCCAGCATTTT.

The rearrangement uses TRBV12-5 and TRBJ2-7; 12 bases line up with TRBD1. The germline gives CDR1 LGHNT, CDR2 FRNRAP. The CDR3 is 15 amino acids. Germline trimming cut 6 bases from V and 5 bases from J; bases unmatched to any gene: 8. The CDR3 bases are TGTGCTAGTGGCCGGGCGGGACAGGGGGCCGACGAGCAGTACTTC. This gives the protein CASGRAGQGADEQYF.

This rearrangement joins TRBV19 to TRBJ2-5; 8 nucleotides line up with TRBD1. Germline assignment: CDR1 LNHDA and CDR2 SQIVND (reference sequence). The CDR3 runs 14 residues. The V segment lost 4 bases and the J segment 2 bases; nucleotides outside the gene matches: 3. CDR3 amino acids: CASSTRDRQETQYF. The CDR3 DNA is TGTGCCAGTAGTACCCGGGACAGGCAAGAGACCCAGTACTTC. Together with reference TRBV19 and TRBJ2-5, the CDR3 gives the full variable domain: DGGITQSPKYLFRKEGQNVTLSCEQNLNHDAMYWYRQDPGQGLRLIYYSQIVNDFQKGDIAEGYSVSREKKESFPLTVTSAQKNPTAFYLCASSTRDRQETQYFGPGTRLLVL.

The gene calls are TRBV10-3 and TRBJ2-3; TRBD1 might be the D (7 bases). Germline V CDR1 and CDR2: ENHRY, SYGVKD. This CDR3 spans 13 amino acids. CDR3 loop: CAIGRGETDTQYF. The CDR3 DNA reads TGTGCTATTGGCAGGGGGGAAACAGATACGCAGTATTTT.

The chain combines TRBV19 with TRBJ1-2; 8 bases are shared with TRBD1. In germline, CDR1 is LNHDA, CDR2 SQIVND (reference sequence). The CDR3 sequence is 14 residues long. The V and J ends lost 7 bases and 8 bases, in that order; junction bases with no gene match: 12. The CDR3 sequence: CASTPWDRLRGYTF. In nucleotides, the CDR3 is TGTGCCAGTACCCCCTGGGACAGGCTTAGGGGCTACACCTTC.

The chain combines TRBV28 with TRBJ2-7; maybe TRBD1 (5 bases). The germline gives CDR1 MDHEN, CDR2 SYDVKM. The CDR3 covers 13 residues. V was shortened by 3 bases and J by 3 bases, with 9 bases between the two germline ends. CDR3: CASSFPGRYEQYF. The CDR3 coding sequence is TGTGCCAGCAGTTTTCCAGGGCGCTACGAGCAGTACTTC.

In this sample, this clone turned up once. CDR3 in amino acids: CASSQVAQAYNEQFF. Written as DNA, the CDR3 is TGCGCCAGCAGCCAAGTTGCACAGGCCTACAATGAGCAGTTCTTC. This rearrangement joins TRBV4-3 to TRBJ2-1; tentative D call: TRBD1 (5 bases). V gave up 1 base and J gave up 2 bases, with 9 bases separating them. Germline CDR1 is LGHNA and CDR2 is YSLEER. The CDR3 loop spans 15 amino acids.